This T cell receptor beta chain was documented in a study of OX40 agonist ivuxolimab in advanced cancers. General study findings and limits: Specificity for antigen went undetermined in the expanded peripheral T cells. Expanded clones were, on average, more numerous among CD8+ T cells than CD4+.

V lost 0 bases and J lost 4, with 9 bases in between. This CDR3 has 14 residues. The germline V gene has CDR1 MNHNY and CDR2 SVGAGI (reference sequence). The table came from immunoSEQ multiplex PCR; TCRdb's copy has only in-frame clones and leaves some out. Seen here are approximately 82,000 clones, almost 85% observed once, and the top ten hold 25%. In its sample, this clone was seen a few times. Its antigen is not known. Peripheral blood came from all dose cohorts at three timepoints. The sequencing here drew on CD4+ or CD8+ T cells sorted from blood, taken in a trial of the OX40 agonist ivuxolimab. The clonotype was recovered from an adult with an advanced solid tumor such as melanoma, head and neck, liver or kidney cancer. The rearrangement joins TRBV6-6 to TRBJ1-1; maybe TRBD1 (5 bases). The DNA for the CDR3 is TGTGCCAGCAGTTACTCTACGGGGGGCACTGAAGCTTTCTTT. Translation gives CASSYSTGGTEAFF.